This T cell receptor beta chain was sequenced in a study of shared clonotypes between healthy human individuals. Study-wide findings and caveats: Though the depth was large, rarefaction showed that sorted-subset sequencing was incomplete.

Concerning this clone itself: No antigen is known for it.

Assay execution took place at the deep level. Using immunoSEQ multiplex PCR, the repertoire was profiled, and TCRdb retains in-frame clones only, with some absent. Seen here are some 660,000 clones, roughly 73% observed once, and the top ten hold around 1.8%. The germline gives CDR1 LGHNA, CDR2 YNFKEQ. The CDR3 runs 14 residues. With 1 base removed from V and 0 bases from J, the gap between germline ends came to 6 bases. The TCR originated in a woman aged 30 to 39 in good health. The V call is TRBV4-2, the J call TRBJ2-5; unclear D gene. The sequencing sample was made of memory CD4+ T cells sorted from blood. Subset: CD45RA-negative fraction. For the CDR3, the DNA is TGTGCCAGCAGCCAAGCGGACGACCAAGAGACCCAGTACTTC. It is translated as CASSQADDQETQYF.